This TCR beta chain was sequenced during a study of human T cells and chemical hapten exposure. General study findings and limits: Large CDR3 similarity clusters arose significantly more often from expanded TCRs than from controls.

This clonotype was detected ten times or more. The antigen is unknown. V lost 5 bases, J lost 6 bases, and 6 bases stayed unmatched. From germline, CDR1 is MNHEY and CDR2 SVGAGI. There are 14 residues in the CDR3. The study used a library that attached unique molecular identifiers to individual cDNA molecules. In TCRdb, the RACE reads were re-called with MiXCR into one record per CDR3 protein. Here the sample spans under 450,000 distinct CDR3 sequences, approximately 5.1% being singletons. Indicated time point: patch test 1, 2 weeks after DPC sensitization. Treatment described: therapeutic diphenylcyclopropenone sensitization with weekly scalp DPC. Participating donors were patients with alopecia, aged 18 to 70 years, considered appropriate candidates for DPC. RNA extraction used unfractionated whole blood as the source of total RNA.

This specimen consisted of whole blood, obtained in connection with sensitization to the hapten diphenylcyclopropenone (DPC). The clonotype originates from a woman in her forties or fifties with alopecia areata. Some clones in this sample may be carry-over from other donors' samples. The genes are TRBV6-5 and TRBJ2-3; 9 positions agree with TRBD2. CDR3 in DNA: TGTGCCAGCAGTGTAGCGGGGGTCGGGGATACGCAGTATTTT. Translation: CASSVAGVGDTQYF.